These 22 T cell receptor beta chains were sequenced from one sample in a study of T cell clonotyping in hematopoietic cell transplantation. Profiled with immunoSEQ multiplex PCR; TCRdb holds only in-frame clones, not every one. This table has about 41,000 clones, around 95% appearing once. The sequencing sample was made of peripheral blood mononuclear cells. All receptors derive from a man younger than 40 in good health. Some clones in this sample may be carry-over from other donors' samples.

This sequence joins TRBV5-4 and TRBJ1-4, with 11 positions matching TRBD1. Germline CDR1 reads SGHNT; CDR2 reads YYREEE (reference sequence). With 3 bases clipped from V and 8 bases from J, the junction kept 3 bases outside the gene matches. This CDR3 region has 14 residues. The CDR3 is CASSSGQGVEKLFF. CDR3 DNA: TGTGCCAGCAGCTCGGGACAGGGGGTAGAAAAACTGTTTTTT.

The chain links TRBV6-1 to TRBJ2-6; no definite D call. Trimming pared 3 bases from V and 1 base from J, leaving 4 bases between. Germline lookup yields CDR1 MNHNS and CDR2 SASEGT. CDR3 length: 14 residues. Written as DNA, the CDR3 is TGTGCCAGCAGTGAGGGGTCTGGGGCCAACGTCCTGACTTTC. Amino acids: CASSEGSGANVLTF.

The genes are TRBV4-2 and TRBJ1-2, with 7 bases fitting TRBD1. The junction had 5 bases not matched to a gene; V was cut back by 3 bases and J by 1 base. The germline CDR1 and CDR2 sequences are LGHNA and YNFKEQ. This CDR3 has 15 residues. The CDR3 DNA follows: TGTGCCAGCAGCCACCAAAGGGACAGTAACTATGGCTACACCTTC. This encodes CASSHQRDSNYGYTF.

The chain recombines TRBV19 with TRBJ2-5, with 7 bases lining up with TRBD1. The length of the CDR3 is 17 residues. V lost 0 bases, J lost 0 bases, and 7 bases stayed unmatched. CDR1 is LNHDA and CDR2 is SQIVND in the germline V gene (reference sequence). The DNA of the CDR3 is TGTGCCAGTAGTATAGATCGGGCAGGGGGTGACCAAGAGACCCAGTACTTC. It translates to CASSIDRAGGDQETQYF.

This clone has only a few counts. The chain employs TRBV6-1 and TRBJ2-7, with D tentatively TRBD1 (6 bases). V lost 3 bases to trimming and J lost 5 bases, with 11 bases between them. CDR3 length: 13 amino acids. Germline loops: CDR1 MNHNS, CDR2 SASEGT. CDR3 residues: CASSDRDNHEQYF. Written as DNA, the CDR3 is TGTGCCAGCAGTGACCGGGACAACCACGAGCAGTACTTC.

The chain employs TRBV19 and TRBJ1-5; D perhaps matches TRBD1 (5 bases). Germline lookup yields CDR1 LNHDA and CDR2 SQIVND (reference sequence). This CDR3 is built from 15 residues. V was clipped by 9 bases and J by 3 bases, with 18 bases between them. The DNA for the CDR3 is TGTGCCAGCTCAACCAGGGCCGGGAACAATCAGCCCCAGCATTTT. Protein: CASSTRAGNNQPQHF.

The chain joins TRBV29-1 to TRBJ2-5; unclear D gene. V gave up 5 bases and J gave up 5 bases, with 12 bases separating them. Germline V CDR1 and CDR2: SQVTM, ANQGSEA. The CDR3 contains 12 residues. CDR3 region: CSVLGAAETQYF. Here the CDR3 DNA reads TGCAGCGTTCTTGGTGCGGCGGAGACCCAGTACTTC.

The chain combines TRBV19 with TRBJ1-2; possible D gene TRBD1, 6 bases. The CDR3 is 14 amino acids. Trimming took off 4 bases at V and 0 bases at J, with 9 bases between the two ends. From germline, CDR1 is LNHDA and CDR2 SQIVND (reference sequence). In DNA, the CDR3 is TGTGCCAGTAGTACACAGGGAACTAACTATGGCTACACCTTC. Residues: CASSTQGTNYGYTF.

The chain couples TRBV11-3 to TRBJ2-7, with unresolved D. CDR1 and CDR2 (germline): SGHNT, YENEEA. V shed 3 bases and J shed 4 bases, with 7 bases lying between them. There are 12 residues in the CDR3. The CDR3 spells CASSFNRYEQYF. The CDR3 DNA reads as TGTGCCAGCAGCTTTAACCGGTACGAGCAGTACTTC.

This chain links TRBV9 with TRBJ1-1; D remains unclear. CDR1 and CDR2 (germline): SGDLS, YYNGEE. The V end was cut by 3 bases, the J end by 3 bases, with 3 bases between. CDR3 length: 11 residues. CDR3 nucleotides: TGTGCCAGCAGCGGATACACTGAAGCTTTCTTT. Protein product: CASSGYTEAFF.

V and J are TRBV7-6 and TRBJ1-1, with TRBD1 matching 7 bases. V lost 5 bases to trimming and J lost 5 bases; unmatched junction nucleotides: 8. Germline CDR1 and CDR2: SGHVS and FNYEAQ. The CDR3 is 14 amino acids. The CDR3 spells CASSPRQGGTEAFF. The CDR3 bases are TGTGCCAGCAGCCCGCGACAGGGAGGGACTGAAGCTTTCTTT. The whole variable domain, filled in from reference TRBV7-6 and TRBJ1-1, reads GAGVSQSPRYKVTKRGQDVALRCDPISGHVSLYWYRQALGQGPEFLTYFNYEAQQDKSGLPNDRFSAERPEGSISTLTIQRTEQRDSAMYRCASSPRQGGTEAFFGQGTRLTVV.

The V and J genes are TRBV9 and TRBJ2-5, with D hard to call. The V and J ends lost 0 bases and 1 base respectively, with 13 bases between them. The CDR3 sequence is 16 residues long. In germline, CDR1 is SGDLS, CDR2 YYNGEE. The CDR3 sequence: CASSVGGNPIQETQYF. CDR3 nucleotides: TGTGCCAGCAGCGTAGGTGGGAATCCCATCCAAGAGACCCAGTACTTC.

The chain links TRBV2 to TRBJ2-3; D not certain. With 0 bases removed from V and 6 bases from J, the gap between germline ends came to 1 base. The CDR3 extends over 11 amino acids. Germline V gene sequence: CDR1 SNHLY, CDR2 FYNNEI. The CDR3 bases are TGTGCCAGCAGTGAAGCCGATACGCAGTATTTT. Its translation is CASSEADTQYF.

The J gene is TRBJ2-3, the V gene TRBV19, with 8 bases matching TRBD2. V gave up 3 bases and J gave up 2 bases; unmatched junction bases: 4. CDR1 and CDR2 (germline): LNHDA, SQIVND (reference sequence). This CDR3 is 15 amino acids long. The CDR3 nucleotides are TGTGCCAGTAGTATGAACGGGAGGGCCACAGATACGCAGTATTTT. Residues: CASSMNGRATDTQYF.

This clone has just one count. The chain has TRBV6-5 and TRBJ1-1; possibly TRBD1 for D (5 bases). V was pared by 5 bases and J by 2 bases, with 9 bases between. Germline V lookup: CDR1 MNHEY, CDR2 SVGAGI. This CDR3 contains 13 residues. CDR3 in DNA: TGTGCCAGCAGTCCAGACAGTAACACTGAAGCTTTCTTT. It yields the protein CASSPDSNTEAFF.

This clone showed up just a few times. V is TRBV6-6 and J is TRBJ2-7, with a possible D match to TRBD1 (6 bases). This CDR3 region has 15 residues. V lost 2 bases to trimming and J lost 3 bases, with 14 bases between them. Germline V CDR1 and CDR2: MNHNY, SVGAGI (reference sequence). CDR3 amino acids: CASSYGQGLVYEQYF. CDR3 in DNA: TGTGCCAGCAGTTACGGGCAGGGGCTAGTCTACGAGCAGTACTTC.

The chain has TRBV7-9 and TRBJ2-7, with D perhaps matching TRBD1 or TRBD2 (6 bases each). V was trimmed by 5 bases and J by 0 bases, leaving 14 bases between them. This CDR3 has 15 amino acids. Germline assignment: CDR1 SEHNR and CDR2 FQNEAQ (reference sequence). CDR3 amino acids: CASSPSGASSYEQYF. The CDR3, as DNA: TGTGCCAGCAGCCCATCGGGGGCGAGCTCCTACGAGCAGTACTTC.

V is TRBV7-3 and J is TRBJ2-5; perhaps TRBD1 as D (5 bases). CDR1 and CDR2 from the germline V gene are SGHTA and FQGTGA. V dropped 3 bases and J dropped 5 bases, with 10 bases sitting between them. The CDR3 loop spans 13 amino acids. CDR3 in amino acids: CASSLTVDETQYF. CDR3 bases: TGTGCCAGCAGCTTGACAGTGGACGAGACCCAGTACTTC.

This chain connects TRBV4-1 to TRBJ1-6; the D gene is possibly TRBD1 (5 bases). V was trimmed by 0 bases and J by 7 bases, leaving 13 bases between them. CDR3 length equals 16 residues. Germline V gene data show CDR1 as MGHRA and CDR2 as YSYEKL. The CDR3, as DNA: TGCGCCAGCAGCCAAGATGGCAGGGTGGTCAATTCACCCCTCCACTTT. Translated, it gives CASSQDGRVVNSPLHF.

The chain joins TRBV18 to TRBJ2-2; 8 bases are a match to TRBD2. V was clipped by 1 base and J by 4 bases; unmatched bases: 8. Germline V CDR1 and CDR2: KGHSH, LQKENI. CDR3 length equals 17 residues. CDR3: CASSPLAGGHSTGELFF. The CDR3 coding sequence is TGTGCCAGCTCACCACTGGCGGGGGGACACTCCACCGGGGAGCTGTTTTTT.

This clone was seen just once. The chain is built from TRBV5-1 and TRBJ1-1, with 7 bases aligning to TRBD1. V shed 4 bases and J 1 base; nucleotides not matched to a gene: 7. There are 15 residues in the CDR3. Germline V gene sequence: CDR1 SGHRS, CDR2 YFSETQ. The CDR3 loop is CASSIEGQRNTEAFF. DNA of the CDR3: TGCGCCAGCAGCATCGAGGGACAGAGGAACACTGAAGCTTTCTTT.

This chain uses TRBV4-3 with TRBJ2-5; tentatively, D is TRBD1 or TRBD2 (5 bases each). V dropped 0 bases and J dropped 1 base, with 12 bases sitting between them. Per germline, CDR1 LGHNA and CDR2 YSLEER. The CDR3 is made up of 16 amino acids. As DNA, the CDR3 is TGCGCCAGCAGCCAAGATGGGTCGGGGACCCAAGAGACCCAGTACTTC. This codes for CASSQDGSGTQETQYF.